This is a list of T cell receptor beta chains from one sample in a study of blood T cell repertoires in COVID-19. The protocol was immunoSEQ multiplex PCR, while the TCRdb copy is restricted to in-frame clones and leaves out a portion. The sample lists some 240,000 clones, 80% to 85% seen once, with roughly 1.4% in the top ten. Sequenced material: peripheral blood. These receptors originate from a middle-aged woman who had recovered from COVID-19. Each CDR3 is given with its conserved first and last residue. The order of the fields is CDR3 protein, CDR3 DNA, clone size, J gene, D gene, V gene. D genes are given only for firm matches. Size is omitted from some rows. Given values are once, few, many or a class for expanded clones.

cdr3_aa: CATSGSSGGALAYNEQFF
cdr3_nt: TGTGCCACCAGTGGGTCTAGCGGGGGGGCCTTGGCCTACAATGAGCAGTTCTTC
clone_size: -
j_call: TRBJ2-1
d_call: TRBD2
v_call: TRBV24-1

cdr3_aa: CAWREWGPSKAFF
cdr3_nt: TGTGCCTGGAGGGAATGGGGGCCGAGCAAAGCTTTCTTT
clone_size: -
j_call: TRBJ1-1
d_call: -
v_call: TRBV30

cdr3_aa: CASSSGDQPQHF
cdr3_nt: TGTGCCAGCAGTTCAGGGGATCAGCCCCAGCATTTT
clone_size: -
j_call: TRBJ1-5
d_call: -
v_call: TRBV28

cdr3_aa: CAWSARFSSYEQYF
cdr3_nt: TGTGCCTGGAGTGCTAGGTTCAGTTCCTACGAGCAGTACTTC
clone_size: -
j_call: TRBJ2-7
d_call: -
v_call: TRBV30

cdr3_aa: CASSEFQGAKSPLHF
cdr3_nt: TGTGCCAGCAGTGAATTTCAGGGGGCTAAATCACCCCTCCACTTT
clone_size: few
j_call: TRBJ1-6
d_call: TRBD1
v_call: TRBV2

cdr3_aa: CASSQTGEEETQYF
cdr3_nt: TGTGCCAGCAGCCAAACAGGGGAGGAAGAGACCCAGTACTTC
clone_size: -
j_call: TRBJ2-5
d_call: -
v_call: TRBV3-1/TRBV3-2

cdr3_aa: CASSLRQGRNTEAFF
cdr3_nt: TGTGCCAGCTCCCTTCGACAGGGTAGGAACACTGAAGCTTTCTTT
clone_size: once
j_call: TRBJ1-1
d_call: TRBD1
v_call: TRBV18

cdr3_aa: CATSETAGGDEQFF
cdr3_nt: TGTGCCACCAGTGAGACAGCTGGGGGGGATGAGCAGTTCTTC
clone_size: -
j_call: TRBJ2-1
d_call: TRBD2
v_call: TRBV24-1

cdr3_aa: CASSPPGQGNEKLFF
cdr3_nt: TGTGCCAGCTCACCACCGGGACAGGGGAATGAAAAACTGTTTTTT
clone_size: -
j_call: TRBJ1-4
d_call: TRBD1
v_call: TRBV18

cdr3_aa: CASSFNRNTEAFF
cdr3_nt: TGCGCCAGCAGCTTTAACAGAAACACTGAAGCTTTCTTT
clone_size: -
j_call: TRBJ1-1
d_call: -
v_call: TRBV5-1

cdr3_aa: CSVGSGDYNEQFF
cdr3_nt: TGCAGCGTTGGTAGCGGGGACTACAATGAGCAGTTCTTC
clone_size: -
j_call: TRBJ2-1
d_call: TRBD2
v_call: TRBV29-1

cdr3_aa: CASRLPGETEAFF
cdr3_nt: TGTGCCAGCAGACTCCCTGGGGAGACTGAAGCTTTCTTT
clone_size: -
j_call: TRBJ1-1
d_call: -
v_call: TRBV12-3/TRBV12-4

cdr3_aa: CASSLRGQGGNTIYF
cdr3_nt: TGTGCCAGCAGCCTTCGGGGACAGGGAGGAAACACCATATATTTT
clone_size: -
j_call: TRBJ1-3
d_call: TRBD1
v_call: TRBV5-4

cdr3_aa: CASMNSDIYNEQFF
cdr3_nt: TGTGCCAGCATGAATTCAGATATCTACAATGAGCAGTTCTTC
clone_size: -
j_call: TRBJ2-1
d_call: -
v_call: TRBV3-1/TRBV3-2

cdr3_aa: CASSLGEGRGAFF
cdr3_nt: TGTGCCAGCAGCTTAGGAGAGGGTCGGGGAGCTTTCTTT
clone_size: once
j_call: TRBJ1-1
d_call: -
v_call: TRBV11-2

cdr3_aa: CASRGTGGYNEQFF
cdr3_nt: TGTGCCAGCAGGGGAACAGGGGGCTACAATGAGCAGTTCTTC
clone_size: -
j_call: TRBJ2-1
d_call: TRBD1
v_call: TRBV28

cdr3_aa: CASSQGRGQQSYNSPLHF
cdr3_nt: TGCGCCAGCAGCCAAGGCAGGGGGCAGCAGTCCTATAATTCACCCCTCCACTTT
clone_size: few
j_call: TRBJ1-6
d_call: TRBD1
v_call: TRBV4-1

cdr3_aa: CASSLVRDSPLHF
cdr3_nt: TGTGCCAGCAGCTTAGTTCGGGATTCACCCCTCCACTTT
clone_size: -
j_call: TRBJ1-6
d_call: -
v_call: TRBV11-3

cdr3_aa: CASSRGGQGKTIYF
cdr3_nt: TGTGCCAGCAGCCGGGGGGGACAGGGGAAAACCATATATTTT
clone_size: -
j_call: TRBJ1-3
d_call: TRBD1
v_call: TRBV5-4

cdr3_aa: CASRTGSGGQPQHF
cdr3_nt: TGTGCCAGTAGGACGGGGTCGGGCGGTCAGCCCCAGCATTTT
clone_size: -
j_call: TRBJ1-5
d_call: -
v_call: TRBV19

cdr3_aa: CSATGSETQYF
cdr3_nt: TGCAGTGCAACGGGGTCGGAGACCCAGTACTTC
clone_size: -
j_call: TRBJ2-5
d_call: -
v_call: TRBV20-1

cdr3_aa: CASGRQGMNTEAFF
cdr3_nt: TGTGCCAGCGGCAGACAGGGGATGAACACTGAAGCTTTCTTT
clone_size: -
j_call: TRBJ1-1
d_call: TRBD1
v_call: TRBV28

cdr3_aa: CASSFRQGREETQYF
cdr3_nt: TGTGCCAGCAGCTTTCGACAGGGAAGAGAGGAGACCCAGTACTTC
clone_size: -
j_call: TRBJ2-5
d_call: TRBD1
v_call: TRBV7-9

cdr3_aa: CASSQTGQGADGYTF
cdr3_nt: TGTGCCAGCAGTCAAACGGGACAGGGGGCGGATGGCTACACCTTC
clone_size: -
j_call: TRBJ1-2
d_call: TRBD1
v_call: TRBV27

cdr3_aa: CASSAELGRKLFF
cdr3_nt: TGTGCCAGCAGCGCAGAGTTGGGGAGAAAACTGTTTTTT
clone_size: -
j_call: TRBJ1-4
d_call: -
v_call: TRBV11-2

cdr3_aa: CSVEGDSRAKNIQYF
cdr3_nt: TGCAGCGTTGAGGGGGACAGTAGAGCCAAAAACATTCAGTACTTC
clone_size: -
j_call: TRBJ2-4
d_call: TRBD1
v_call: TRBV29-1

cdr3_aa: CASSFQNQPQHF
cdr3_nt: TGTGCCAGCAGCTTTCAGAATCAGCCCCAGCATTTT
clone_size: -
j_call: TRBJ1-5
d_call: -
v_call: TRBV7-2

cdr3_aa: CASSLIPAGEQYF
cdr3_nt: TGTGCCAGCAGCTTAATCCCGGCAGGGGAGCAGTACTTC
clone_size: -
j_call: TRBJ2-7
d_call: -
v_call: TRBV7-3

cdr3_aa: CASSLKGSNQPQHF
cdr3_nt: TGTGCCAGCAGCTTAAAGGGGAGCAATCAGCCCCAGCATTTT
clone_size: -
j_call: TRBJ1-5
d_call: -
v_call: TRBV7-2

cdr3_aa: CASSTGAEQYF
cdr3_nt: TGCGCCAGCAGCACAGGGGCCGAGCAGTACTTC
clone_size: -
j_call: TRBJ2-7
d_call: TRBD1
v_call: TRBV5-1

cdr3_aa: CASSSGQGVADTQYF
cdr3_nt: TGCGCCAGCAGCTCGGGACAGGGGGTTGCAGATACGCAGTATTTT
clone_size: -
j_call: TRBJ2-3
d_call: TRBD1
v_call: TRBV5-1

cdr3_aa: CASSQFEKNEQYF
cdr3_nt: TGCGCCAGCAGCCAATTTGAGAAAAACGAGCAGTACTTC
clone_size: -
j_call: TRBJ2-7
d_call: -
v_call: TRBV4-1

cdr3_aa: CASQTGQSTDTQYF
cdr3_nt: TGTGCCAGCCAGACGGGACAGAGCACAGATACGCAGTATTTT
clone_size: -
j_call: TRBJ2-3
d_call: TRBD1
v_call: TRBV28

cdr3_aa: CASRGPGTEAFF
cdr3_nt: TGTGCCAGCAGGGGCCCGGGGACTGAAGCTTTCTTT
clone_size: -
j_call: TRBJ1-1
d_call: -
v_call: TRBV6-4

cdr3_aa: CASSASRTDRNSPLHF
cdr3_nt: TGTGCCAGCAGCGCCTCTAGGACAGACCGAAATTCACCCCTCCACTTT
clone_size: -
j_call: TRBJ1-6
d_call: -
v_call: TRBV9

cdr3_aa: CSVKISSYEQYF
cdr3_nt: TGCAGCGTTAAGATTAGTTCCTACGAGCAGTACTTC
clone_size: -
j_call: TRBJ2-7
d_call: -
v_call: TRBV29-1

cdr3_aa: CASSNRSGANVLTF
cdr3_nt: TGTGCCAGCAGTAACAGGTCCGGGGCCAACGTCCTGACTTTC
clone_size: -
j_call: TRBJ2-6
d_call: -
v_call: TRBV7-6

cdr3_aa: CASSSLRVFTF
cdr3_nt: TGTGCCAGCAGCTCGCTTCGGGTGTTTACCTTC
clone_size: -
j_call: TRBJ1-2
d_call: -
v_call: TRBV5-4

cdr3_aa: CASSYWTGPYEQYF
cdr3_nt: TGTGCCAGCAGTTACTGGACAGGACCCTACGAGCAGTACTTC
clone_size: few
j_call: TRBJ2-7
d_call: TRBD1
v_call: TRBV6-5

cdr3_aa: CASSPRPEYYGYTF
cdr3_nt: TGTGCCAGCAGTCCGCGGCCGGAGTACTATGGCTACACCTTC
clone_size: -
j_call: TRBJ1-2
d_call: -
v_call: TRBV2

cdr3_aa: CASSLSAGPTGANVLTF
cdr3_nt: TGTGCCAGCAGCCTCAGCGCGGGACCCACTGGGGCCAACGTCCTGACTTTC
clone_size: -
j_call: TRBJ2-6
d_call: -
v_call: TRBV5-6

cdr3_aa: CASRGTGAYEQYF
cdr3_nt: TGTGCCAGCAGGGGGACAGGGGCCTACGAGCAGTACTTC
clone_size: -
j_call: TRBJ2-7
d_call: TRBD1
v_call: TRBV6-5